These 3 T cell receptor beta chains were sequenced from one sample in a study of blood T cell repertoires in COVID-19. Sequenced by immunoSEQ multiplex PCR; TCRdb stores in-frame clones only, minus some. The sample lists about 320,000 clones; approximately 88% were seen once. What was sequenced was peripheral blood. Receptor source: a woman aged 25 to 39 with COVID-19, enrolled during active disease.

The CDR3 loop reads CASSSTDRGSNEQFF. CDR3 sequence (DNA): TGTGCCAGCAGCTCTACCGACAGGGGTAGCAATGAGCAGTTCTTC. This chain links TRBV13 with TRBJ2-1; 8 positions agree with TRBD1. This CDR3 region has 15 residues. Unmatched junction bases numbered 8, after V lost 4 bases and J lost 6 bases. Germline assignment: CDR1 PRHDT and CDR2 FYEKMQ (reference sequence).

CDR3 DNA sequence: TGTGCCAGCAGTCGGGGGAACAATGAGCAGTTCTTC. This translates into CASSRGNNEQFF. This chain links TRBV6-5 with TRBJ2-1; D might be TRBD2 (6 bases). In germline, CDR1 is MNHEY, CDR2 SVGAGI. V was clipped by 5 bases and J by 5 bases, with 7 bases between them. CDR3 length: 12 residues.

V is TRBV5-1 and J is TRBJ2-7, with a weak D call TRBD2 (6 bases). Germline values: CDR1 SGHRS, CDR2 YFSETQ. This CDR3 spans 16 amino acids. The ends were cut back, 3 bases at V and 1 base at J, with 17 bases in the middle. Here the CDR3 DNA reads TGCGCCAGCAGCTCTGTTTCGGGGGACGTTTCCTACGAGCAGTACTTC. As protein: CASSSVSGDVSYEQYF.